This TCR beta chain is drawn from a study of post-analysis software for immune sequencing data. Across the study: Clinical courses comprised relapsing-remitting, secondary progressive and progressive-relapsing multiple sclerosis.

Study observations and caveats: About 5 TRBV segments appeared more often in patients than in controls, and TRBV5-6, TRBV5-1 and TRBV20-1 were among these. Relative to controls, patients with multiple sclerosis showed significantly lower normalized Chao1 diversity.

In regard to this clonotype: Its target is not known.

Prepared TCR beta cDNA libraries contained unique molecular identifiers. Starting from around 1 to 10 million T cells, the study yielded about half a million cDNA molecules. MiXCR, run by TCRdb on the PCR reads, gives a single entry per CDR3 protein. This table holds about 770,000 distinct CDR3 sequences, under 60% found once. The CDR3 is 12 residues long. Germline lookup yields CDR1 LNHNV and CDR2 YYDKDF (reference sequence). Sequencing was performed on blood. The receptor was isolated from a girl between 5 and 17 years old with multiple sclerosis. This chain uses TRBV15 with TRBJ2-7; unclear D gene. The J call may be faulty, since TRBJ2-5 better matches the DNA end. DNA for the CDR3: TGTGCCACCAGCAGTGGAGCGGAGACCCAGTACTTC. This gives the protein CATSSGAETQYF.